The 30 T cell receptor beta chains presented below share a single source sample, sequenced in a study of CD8 T cells in ankylosing spondylitis. TCRdb redid the calling of the 5' RACE reads with MiXCR, one entry per CDR3 protein. This table has around 120,000 distinct CDR3 sequences, about 24% appearing once. The source material was synovial fluid, either unsorted or a sorted T cell fraction (not recorded which). All receptors come from a male donor with ankylosing spondylitis.

The sample holds a few counts of this clonotype. V usage is TRBV18 and J usage is TRBJ2-1, with 9 bases lining up with TRBD2. Germline CDR1 KGHSH, CDR2 LQKENI. This CDR3 has 15 residues. The junction had 7 bases not matched to a gene; V was cut back by 6 bases and J by 4 bases. CDR3: CASSLSSGEYNEQFF. The CDR3, as DNA: TGTGCCAGCTCGCTCTCTAGCGGGGAGTACAATGAGCAGTTCTTC.

This clonotype was detected ten times or more. The gene calls are TRBV10-3 and TRBJ2-1; D is possibly TRBD1 or TRBD2 (5 bases each). The CDR3 has 16 residues. Trimming pared 4 bases from V and 3 bases from J, leaving 16 bases between. Per germline, CDR1 ENHRY and CDR2 SYGVKD. In DNA form, the CDR3 reads TGTGCCATCAGTGCCAGTCCAGGGAGCCTCTACAATGAGCAGTTCTTC. Amino acids: CAISASPGSLYNEQFF.

The sample holds a few counts of this clonotype. The chain employs TRBV3-1 and TRBJ2-3; TRBD2 matches at 11 bases. Per germline, CDR1 LGHDT and CDR2 YNNKEL (reference sequence). V shed 5 bases and J 1 base; nucleotides not matched to a gene: 14. This CDR3 is built from 19 residues. For the CDR3, the DNA is TGTGCCAGCAGCAACTATCGTCTAGCGGGAGGAACGGGCACAGATACGCAGTATTTT. It encodes CASSNYRLAGGTGTDTQYF.

This chain links TRBV30 with TRBJ2-1; TRBD2 matches 16 bases. CDR3 length equals 16 residues. Trimming took 3 bases from V and 6 from J; bases not matched to a gene: 5. Germline loops: CDR1 GTSNPN, CDR2 SVGIG (reference sequence). CDR3 sequence (DNA): TGTGCCTGGAGCCCGGGACTAGCGGGAGGGCGCAATGAGCAGTTCTTC. This encodes CAWSPGLAGGRNEQFF.

The chain employs TRBV11-3 and TRBJ2-1, with D unresolved. The CDR3 runs to 12 residues. CDR1 and CDR2 (germline): SGHNT, YENEEA. V lost 0 bases and J lost 12, with 9 bases in between. The CDR3 reads CASSLDQQRQFF. In nucleotides, the CDR3 is TGTGCCAGCAGCTTAGATCAACAACGGCAGTTCTTC.

The rearrangement uses TRBV4-2 and TRBJ1-6; a possible D gene is TRBD1 (5 bases). V gave up 0 bases and J gave up 4 bases, with 10 bases separating them. The CDR3 loop spans 16 amino acids. CDR1 is LGHNA, CDR2 YNFKEQ, per germline. CDR3 sequence: CASSQDSAGYNSPLHF. The DNA of the CDR3 is TGTGCCAGCAGCCAAGACAGCGCAGGGTATAATTCACCCCTCCACTTT.

This chain uses TRBV29-1 with TRBJ1-4; the D gene is possibly TRBD1 (6 bases). The CDR3 loop spans 13 amino acids. In germline, CDR1 is SQVTM, CDR2 ANQGSEA. Trimming removed 4 bases from V and 8 bases from J, with 14 bases in between. CDR3 DNA: TGCAGCGTTGTAGCGGGGGCTGGGGAAAAACTGTTTTTT. Translating it yields CSVVAGAGEKLFF.

This clonotype was observed a handful of times. The rearrangement uses TRBV12-3 or TRBV12-4 and TRBJ1-5, with D perhaps matching TRBD1 (6 bases). CDR3 length equals 17 residues. Trimming pared 6 bases from V and 5 bases from J, leaving 23 bases between. The CDR3 loop reads CASSNQGTSEGDQPQHF. The CDR3 nucleotides are TGTGCCAGCAGCAACCAAGGGACATCTGAAGGGGATCAGCCCCAGCATTTT.

This chain connects TRBV12-3 or TRBV12-4 to TRBJ2-1, with TRBD1 matching over 11 bases. This CDR3 has 16 residues. Trimming cost V 3 bases and J 9 bases; bases outside gene matches: 10. The CDR3 loop reads CASSLYSDRGRGEQFF. The CDR3 bases are TGTGCCAGCAGTTTGTACTCGGACAGGGGGCGCGGTGAGCAGTTCTTC.

The chain carries TRBV7-9 and TRBJ2-7, with TRBD2 matching over 7 bases. Unmatched junction bases numbered 6, after V lost 1 base and J lost 6 bases. The CDR3 spans 14 residues. Germline assignment: CDR1 SEHNR and CDR2 FQNEAQ (reference sequence). The CDR3 bases are TGTGCCAGCAGCTTAGGTGGGAGCGGGGTCGAGCAGTACTTC. Amino acid sequence: CASSLGGSGVEQYF.

In the case of this clonotype: Just one base apart from a much larger clone, this may be a read error. J is TRBJ1-2 and V is TRBV27; D remains ambiguous. Trimming removed 8 bases from V and 5 bases from J, with 21 bases in between. The CDR3 covers 15 residues. In germline, CDR1 is MNHEY, CDR2 SMNVEV (reference sequence). The CDR3 reads CASFGPGPARYGYTF. In DNA form, the CDR3 reads TGTGCCAGCTTTGGGCCGGGCCCAGCAAGATATGGCTACACCTTC.

The chain recombines TRBV12-3 or TRBV12-4 with TRBJ1-1; 8 bases match TRBD1. V lost 6 bases to trimming and J lost 3 bases; unmatched junction nucleotides: 9. CDR3 length: 15 amino acids. The chain's CDR3 is CASSQQGARYTEAFF. In nucleotides, the CDR3 is TGTGCCAGCAGCCAGCAGGGGGCAAGGTACACTGAAGCTTTCTTT.

The genes are TRBV5-1 and TRBJ2-1; maybe TRBD1 (6 bases). V was trimmed by 4 bases and J by 4 bases, leaving 9 bases between them. The CDR3 is 13 residues long. Germline lookup yields CDR1 SGHRS and CDR2 YFSETQ. DNA for the CDR3: TGCGCCAGCAGCAAACAGGGTTACAATGAGCAGTTCTTC. Its translation: CASSKQGYNEQFF.

This chain connects TRBV20-1 to TRBJ2-5; D possibly corresponds to TRBD2 (6 bases). The V and J ends lost 8 bases and 5 bases respectively, with 18 bases between them. Germline CDR1 reads DFQATT; CDR2 reads SNEGSKA (reference sequence). This CDR3 has 13 residues. CDR3 amino acids: CSSVGGARETQYF. CDR3 nucleotide sequence: TGCAGTTCAGTAGGCGGGGCTCGGGAGACCCAGTACTTC.

This clonotype has just a few counts. The chain employs TRBV20-1 and TRBJ1-1; perhaps TRBD1 as D (6 bases). This CDR3 region has 13 residues. V lost 6 bases and J lost 0, with 11 bases in between. Germline lookup yields CDR1 DFQATT and CDR2 SNEGSKA (reference sequence). The CDR3 protein is CSASGTLNTEAFF. CDR3 DNA sequence: TGCAGTGCCTCCGGGACATTGAACACTGAAGCTTTCTTT.

This clonotype is medium-sized in the sample. This chain uses TRBV7-9 with TRBJ2-3, with 8 bases fitting TRBD1. The V and J ends lost 10 bases and 4 bases, in that order; junction bases with no gene match: 10. The germline V gene has CDR1 SEHNR and CDR2 FQNEAQ (reference sequence). CDR3 length: 14 amino acids. CDR3 in amino acids: CAILKDRDADTQYF. The DNA for the CDR3 is TGTGCCATCCTTAAGGACAGGGACGCAGATACGCAGTATTTT.

The V gene is TRBV12-3 or TRBV12-4, the J gene TRBJ2-3; D perhaps matches TRBD2 (5 bases). With 5 bases removed from V and 0 bases from J, the gap between germline ends came to 12 bases. The CDR3 totals 15 residues. The CDR3 DNA reads TGTGCCAGCAGTCTAGGGAGTTTAAGCACAGATACGCAGTATTTT. This sequence encodes CASSLGSLSTDTQYF.

This clonotype was seen a few times. This chain uses TRBV11-3 with TRBJ2-1, with D possibly being TRBD1 (5 bases). CDR1 is SGHNT, CDR2 YENEEA, per germline. V lost 3 bases to trimming and J lost 9 bases, with 9 bases between them. There are 12 residues in the CDR3. This CDR3 is CASSLIRGEQFF. CDR3 nucleotide sequence: TGTGCCAGCAGCTTGATTAGGGGTGAGCAGTTCTTC.

This clonotype was recorded at least ten times. The chain has TRBV7-2 and TRBJ2-3, with a possible D match to TRBD1 (5 bases). The CDR3 covers 14 residues. Germline-derived CDR1 and CDR2 are SGHTA and FQGNSA. Trimming took 0 bases from V and 1 from J, leaving 5 bases between them. For the CDR3, the DNA is TGTGCCAGCAGCTTAGCCAGGGGCACAGATACGCAGTATTTT. This encodes CASSLARGTDTQYF.

A few counts support this clonotype. The rearrangement joins TRBV29-1 to TRBJ1-2; TRBD1 matches 8 bases. This CDR3 has 15 residues. CDR1 and CDR2 from the germline V gene are SQVTM and ANQGSEA. The trim removed 6 bases at V and 4 bases at J, leaving 13 bases unmatched. The CDR3 DNA follows: TGCAGCGTCGATCAGGGGGCAGAAAGGCCCTATGGCTACACCTTC. Translating gives CSVDQGAERPYGYTF.

By share, this clonotype ranks as medium-sized. This chain links TRBV12-3 or TRBV12-4 with TRBJ2-3; 7 bases are a match to TRBD1. After removal of 7 bases from V and 6 bases from J, the junction contained 10 bases not matched to a gene. CDR3 size: 14 residues. This CDR3 is CASTPGGPADTQYF. The DNA of the CDR3 is TGTGCCAGCACCCCAGGGGGACCAGCGGATACGCAGTATTTT.

Many counts were recorded for this clonotype. The chain uses TRBV3-1 and TRBJ2-1, with D unresolved. There are 15 residues in the CDR3. Trimming took 2 bases from V and 4 from J, leaving 12 bases between them. CDR1 and CDR2 from the germline V gene are LGHDT and YNNKEL (reference sequence). The CDR3 region has the DNA TGTGCCAGCAGCCAACAGGTTGGGGATTACAATGAGCAGTTCTTC. Protein sequence: CASSQQVGDYNEQFF.

This rearrangement joins TRBV20-1 to TRBJ2-1, with a tentative D call TRBD1 (7 bases). V lost 5 bases, J lost 2 bases, and 16 bases lay in between. The CDR3 loop spans 15 amino acids. Germline CDR1 DFQATT, CDR2 SNEGSKA (reference sequence). CDR3 protein: CSAPEAGGPYNEQFF. The CDR3 DNA reads as TGCAGTGCTCCTGAAGCAGGGGGGCCCTACAATGAGCAGTTCTTC.

This clonotype occurred many times. The V call is TRBV24-1, the J call TRBJ2-1; 9 bases map to TRBD1. The CDR3 totals 14 residues. Germline loops: CDR1 KGHDR, CDR2 SFDVKD. V was clipped by 6 bases and J by 3 bases; unmatched bases: 2. The CDR3: CATSRDRVYNEQFF. The DNA for the CDR3 is TGTGCCACCAGTAGGGACAGGGTCTACAATGAGCAGTTCTTC.

A few counts support this clonotype. The chain recombines TRBV5-1 with TRBJ1-1, with 10 positions matching TRBD1. Germline V gives CDR1 SGHRS, CDR2 YFSETQ. Trimming at V came to 5 bases and at J to 4 bases, leaving 5 bases not matched to a gene. The CDR3 covers 14 residues. CDR3 sequence: CASSGTGVSTEAFF. DNA of the CDR3: TGCGCCAGCAGTGGGACAGGGGTTAGCACTGAAGCTTTCTTT.

The table lists this clonotype with a few counts. V is TRBV24-1 and J is TRBJ1-2; TRBD1 matches at 9 bases. After removal of 5 bases from V and 5 bases from J, the junction contained 11 bases not matched to a gene. The germline V gene encodes CDR1 KGHDR and CDR2 SFDVKD. The CDR3 covers 16 residues. CDR3 bases: TGTGCCACCAGTGGTCCTGACAGGGGGGATTCGTATGGCTACACCTTC. As protein: CATSGPDRGDSYGYTF.

To note about this clonotype: A much larger clone differs from this one at a single base, so this may be a read error. The rearrangement joins TRBV12-3 or TRBV12-4 to TRBJ1-3, with TRBD1 as a possible D gene (6 bases). This CDR3 has 17 residues. CDR3 loop: CTSSLEVGGASGNTIYF. Written as DNA, the CDR3 is TGTACCAGCAGTTTAGAGGTCGGGGGCGCCTCTGGAAACACCATATATTTT.

This clonotype was observed a handful of times. One end of the junction fails to match germline, which may point to a read error. The gene calls are TRBV20-1 and TRBJ2-7, with D possibly called TRBD1 or TRBD2 (5 bases each). CDR1 is DFQATT, CDR2 SNEGSKA, per germline (reference sequence). The CDR3 consists of 16 residues. DNA of the CDR3: TGCAGTGCGAGAGGGCAACGCGACAGATACTCCTACGAGCAGTACTTC. Encoded protein: CSARGQRDRYSYEQYF.

This chain connects TRBV18 to TRBJ1-4, with D uncertain. Looked up from germline, CDR1 is KGHSH and CDR2 is LQKENI. The CDR3 has 14 residues. The V end lost 3 bases, the J end lost 1 base, and 6 bases lay between the germline ends. CDR3 residues: CASSPAQTNEKLFF. CDR3 sequence (DNA): TGTGCCAGCTCACCCGCCCAAACTAATGAAAAACTGTTTTTT.

This clonotype was seen a handful of times. The CDR3 DNA sequence: TGCGCCAGCAGCTTTCGGGCGGGAGATTCAGATACGCAGTATTTT. This encodes CASSFRAGDSDTQYF. V and J are TRBV5-1 and TRBJ2-3; 7 bases fit TRBD2. CDR1 is SGHRS, CDR2 YFSETQ, per germline. V gave up 2 bases and J gave up 4 bases; unmatched junction bases: 7. The CDR3 covers 15 residues.